This T cell receptor (beta chain) was sequenced for a study of blood T cell repertoires in COVID-19. TCRdb's table, derived via immunoSEQ multiplex PCR, lists solely in-frame clones and lacks some. The sample gives a few hundred thousand clones, about 88% of which show up once; around 17% is in the top ten. Seattle patients were enrolled during active infection and followed longitudinally. V lost 0 bases, J lost 5 bases, and 10 bases stayed unmatched. From germline, CDR1 is SGDLS and CDR2 YYNGEE. The CDR3 spans 18 residues. The rearrangement joins TRBV9 to TRBJ2-3; 12 positions match TRBD2. The sequence came from a man aged 45-60 years with COVID-19, enrolled during active disease. Sequenced sample: peripheral blood. The CDR3 nucleotides read TGTGCCAGCAGCGTAGATGTTCACGGACTAGCGGGAAAAGATACGCAGTATTTT. Residues: CASSVDVHGLAGKDTQYF.